This T cell receptor (beta chain) stems from a study of blood T cells in healthy people across ages. Points from the study as a whole: Researchers deemed the diversity estimates from one million T cells underestimates.

Through a sample-barcoded 5' primer and a J-beta primer mix, a second PCR was run for 7 to 11 cycles. Via MiXCR, TCRdb re-called the 5' RACE reads, giving one row per CDR3 protein. The table has 550,000 to 600,000 distinct CDR3 sequences, around 48% seen once. To note about this clonotype: As yet, its antigen is unknown.

The germline V and J ends were trimmed by 6 bases and 9 bases, with 18 bases remaining between them. Looked up from germline, CDR1 is SGHTA and CDR2 is FQGNSA. This CDR3 region has 14 residues. Each donor gave 9 to 10 milliliters of peripheral blood. The sequence was collected from an elderly man in good health. The source material was blood. The chain links TRBV7-2 to TRBJ2-1, with D perhaps matching TRBD2 (5 bases). CDR3 sequence (DNA): TGTACCAGCAGAACTCGGGGTTCTCCCGGTGAGCAGTTCTTC. This translates into CTSRTRGSPGEQFF.